This passage covers 20 T cell receptor beta chains from one sample sequenced in a study of T cells in Graves' hyperthyroidism and ophthalmopathy. Researchers amplified the TCR beta CDR3 regions from RNA transcripts. The TCR CDR3 first-round RT-PCR relied on the HTBI primer set. One entry per CDR3 protein, called by TCRdb with MiXCR from the multiplex PCR reads. The table has some 360,000 distinct CDR3 sequences, about 15% seen once. Sequenced: blood. These receptors all stem from a woman aged 55-70 years with Graves' hyperthyroidism.

The table lists this clonotype with a few counts. V usage is TRBV27 and J usage is TRBJ2-1, with D perhaps matching TRBD1 (5 bases). V was clipped by 4 bases and J by 7 bases, with 17 bases between them. This CDR3 region has 15 residues. CDR1 is MNHEY and CDR2 is SMNVEV in the germline V gene (reference sequence). The CDR3 DNA is TGTGCCAGCAGTTCTGCAGGGCCTTGGGGAAATGAGCAGTTCTTC. It translates to CASSSAGPWGNEQFF.

This clonotype was counted ten times or more. The chain carries TRBV3-1 and TRBJ1-2; D unclear. With 4 bases removed from V and 8 bases from J, the gap between germline ends came to 17 bases. CDR3 length equals 14 residues. Germline-derived CDR1 and CDR2 are LGHDT and YNNKEL (reference sequence). This CDR3 reads CASSLRPGLEGYTF. Here the CDR3 DNA reads TGTGCCAGCAGCCTGAGACCCGGGCTGGAAGGCTACACCTTC.

This clonotype was observed many times. The chain employs TRBV5-5 and TRBJ1-2; no clear D gene. The V end lost 4 bases, the J end lost 1 base, and 8 bases lay between the germline ends. CDR3 length: 13 amino acids. The V gene's germline CDR1 is SGHKS and CDR2 YYEKEE (reference sequence). The CDR3 spells CASSPQSNYGYTF. CDR3 nucleotides: TGTGCCAGCAGCCCACAGAGTAACTATGGCTACACCTTC.

This clonotype was seen ten or more times. J is TRBJ2-5 and V is TRBV10-3, with 8 bases aligning to TRBD1. CDR3 size: 15 residues. CDR1 and CDR2 (germline): ENHRY, SYGVKD. V trimming: 2 bases; J trimming: 3 bases; junction bases outside the gene matches: 5. In nucleotides, the CDR3 is TGTGCCATCAGTGAGAGGGCGGGACAGGAAGAGACCCAGTACTTC. This sequence encodes CAISERAGQEETQYF.

There are many counts of this clonotype. CDR3 loop: CASSPQPGVAGYGYTF. The CDR3 region has the DNA TGTGCCAGCAGCCCCCAGCCAGGGGTTGCGGGCTATGGCTACACCTTC. V usage is TRBV7-9 and J usage is TRBJ1-2; perhaps TRBD1 as D (6 bases). The ends were cut back, 5 bases at V and 4 bases at J, with 20 bases in the middle. Germline assignment: CDR1 SEHNR and CDR2 FQNEAQ (reference sequence). The CDR3 is 16 residues long.

On this clonotype itself: This may be a read error, as it is one base from a much larger clone. The V call is TRBV24-1, the J call TRBJ1-4; 11 positions match TRBD1. The CDR3 covers 14 residues. Per the germline V gene, CDR1 is KGHDR and CDR2 is SFDVKD. With 4 bases clipped from V and 13 bases from J, the junction kept 7 bases outside the gene matches. Here the CDR3 DNA reads TGTGCCACCAGTGACGGACAGGGGGCTCGTAGACTGTTTTTT. Translation gives CATSDGQGARRLFF.

Ten or more counts support this clonotype. The J gene is TRBJ1-5, the V gene TRBV6-1; weak D call: TRBD1 (5 bases). V lost 5 bases, J lost 2 bases, and 10 bases lay in between. The germline V gene has CDR1 MNHNS and CDR2 SASEGT. CDR3 length: 14 residues. The CDR3 here is CASSIGTGNQPQHF. As DNA, the CDR3 is TGTGCCAGCAGTATTGGGACGGGCAATCAGCCCCAGCATTTT.

V gene TRBV2 combines with J gene TRBJ1-5, with D uncertain. The germline V and J ends were trimmed by 5 bases and 9 bases, with 8 bases remaining between them. This CDR3 is built from 11 residues. Germline CDR1 is SNHLY and CDR2 is FYNNEI. CDR3 protein: CASSTDGPQHF. The CDR3 DNA sequence: TGTGCCAGCAGTACCGACGGGCCCCAGCATTTT. The variable domain in full, completed from reference TRBV2 and TRBJ1-5, reads EPEVTQTPSHQVTQMGQEVILRCVPISNHLYFYWYRQILGQKVEFLVSFYNNEISEKSEIFDDQFSVERPDGSNFTLKIRSTKLEDSAMYFCASSTDGPQHFGDGTRLSIL.

This clonotype appeared a few times. The chain employs TRBV2 and TRBJ1-4, with unresolved D. This CDR3 is 15 amino acids long. Germline loops: CDR1 SNHLY, CDR2 FYNNEI. The V end was cut by 1 base, the J end by 6 bases, with 12 bases between. CDR3 region: CASSEVQPIYEKLFF. In DNA form, the CDR3 reads TGTGCCAGCAGTGAAGTCCAGCCAATATATGAAAAACTGTTTTTT.

The rearrangement uses TRBV12-3 or TRBV12-4 and TRBJ1-2, with unresolved D. The V end lost 5 bases, the J end lost 14 bases, and 15 bases lay between the germline ends. The CDR3 length is 11 residues. This CDR3 is CASSQGREPTF. As DNA, the CDR3 is TGTGCCAGCAGTCAAGGGAGGGAGCCAACCTTC.

The rearrangement links TRBV28 to TRBJ2-3; D perhaps matches TRBD2 (6 bases). Trimming removed 6 bases at V and 5 bases at J, with 21 bases between. CDR1 MDHEN and CDR2 SYDVKM come from the germline V gene. There are 16 residues in the CDR3. The CDR3 DNA reads as TGTGCCAGCAGCCCGGGACTCTCCTCCAGGGTAGATACGCAGTATTTT. Its translation is CASSPGLSSRVDTQYF.

V is TRBV5-1 and J is TRBJ2-2, with 12 positions matching TRBD2. The CDR3 is 18 residues long. Germline values: CDR1 SGHRS, CDR2 YFSETQ. Trimming took 4 bases from V and 4 from J; bases not matched to a gene: 11. The CDR3 bases are TGCGCCAGCAGCCTCCGCCCGACTAGCGGGAGTACCACCGGGGAGCTGTTTTTT. This translates into CASSLRPTSGSTTGELFF.

The genes are TRBV7-9 and TRBJ2-7; D unresolved. CDR1 is SEHNR, CDR2 FQNEAQ, per germline (reference sequence). The CDR3 runs to 13 residues. V was pared by 5 bases and J by 5 bases, with 13 bases between. The CDR3 DNA is TGTGCCAGCAGCCAACCCATGGGCCACGAGCAGTACTTC. Translated, it gives CASSQPMGHEQYF.

This clonotype was seen repeatedly, ten times or more. This rearrangement joins TRBV3-1 to TRBJ1-6, with 7 positions matching TRBD1. J lost 7 bases, V lost 3 bases, and 3 bases had no gene match. The CDR3 contains 14 residues. CDR1 LGHDT and CDR2 YNNKEL come from the germline V gene (reference sequence). The CDR3 region has the DNA TGTGCCAGCAGCCAGCGGGACAGAAATTCACCCCTCCACTTT. Residues: CASSQRDRNSPLHF.

This clonotype was seen a few times. The chain combines TRBV7-3 with TRBJ1-6; perhaps TRBD1 as D (5 bases). Trimming removed 5 bases at V and 7 bases at J, with 9 bases between. Per the germline V gene, CDR1 is SGHTA and CDR2 is FQGTGA. The CDR3 loop spans 13 amino acids. The CDR3 region is CASSPTVNSPLHF. In nucleotides, the CDR3 is TGTGCCAGCAGCCCGACAGTGAATTCACCCCTCCACTTT.

The chain combines TRBV6-2 or TRBV6-3 with TRBJ2-7; a possible D gene is TRBD1 (5 bases). V dropped 2 bases and J dropped 1 base, with 12 bases sitting between them. Per germline, CDR1 MNHEY and CDR2 SVGEGT. The CDR3 extends over 15 amino acids. This CDR3 reads CASSYRLGRSYEQYF. CDR3 nucleotide sequence: TGTGCCAGCAGTTACCGCTTGGGGCGGTCCTACGAGCAGTACTTC.

At least ten counts were recorded for this clonotype. The genes are TRBV5-6 and TRBJ1-1; D might be TRBD1 (5 bases). Germline V CDR1 and CDR2: SGHDT, YYEEEE. V lost 4 bases to trimming and J lost 0 bases, with 16 bases between them. This CDR3 comprises 16 residues. The CDR3 sequence is CASSGRASIMNTEAFF. Here the CDR3 DNA reads TGTGCCAGCAGCGGCAGGGCGTCCATCATGAACACTGAAGCTTTCTTT. The variable domain in full, with the rest retrieved from reference TRBV5-6 and TRBJ1-1, is DAGVTQSPTHLIKTRGQQVTLRCSPKSGHDTVSWYQQALGQGPQFIFQYYEEEERQRGNFPDRFSGHQFPNYSSELNVNALLLGDSALYLCASSGRASIMNTEAFFGQGTRLTVV.

This clonotype occurred many times. The chain is built from TRBV20-1 and TRBJ2-7, with a weak D call TRBD2 (6 bases). V was shortened by 0 bases and J by 0 bases, with 12 bases between the two germline ends. CDR3 length: 15 amino acids. CDR1 is DFQATT and CDR2 is SNEGSKA in the germline V gene (reference sequence). The CDR3 nucleotides are TGCAGTGCTAGAGATGTCTCGCGGGACTCCTACGAGCAGTACTTC. It specifies CSARDVSRDSYEQYF.

There are many counts of this clonotype. V gene TRBV18 combines with J gene TRBJ2-5; TRBD1 matches at 7 bases. The CDR3 loop spans 15 amino acids. V shed 5 bases, J shed 2 bases, and the junction held 8 bases outside the gene matches. Germline CDR1 is KGHSH and CDR2 is LQKENI. Here the CDR3 reads CASSAGTDLQETQYF. The CDR3 nucleotides are TGTGCCAGCTCAGCCGGGACAGATTTACAAGAGACCCAGTACTTC.

At least ten counts were recorded for this clonotype. The chain employs TRBV7-8 and TRBJ2-7; D ambiguous. Trimming shortened V by 0 bases and J by 4 bases, and 7 bases separated the two germline ends. Germline V gives CDR1 SGHVS, CDR2 FQNEAQ. The CDR3 has 13 amino acids. Here the CDR3 DNA reads TGTGCCAGCAGCTTAGCGGCCCTTTACGAGCAGTACTTC. This translates into CASSLAALYEQYF.